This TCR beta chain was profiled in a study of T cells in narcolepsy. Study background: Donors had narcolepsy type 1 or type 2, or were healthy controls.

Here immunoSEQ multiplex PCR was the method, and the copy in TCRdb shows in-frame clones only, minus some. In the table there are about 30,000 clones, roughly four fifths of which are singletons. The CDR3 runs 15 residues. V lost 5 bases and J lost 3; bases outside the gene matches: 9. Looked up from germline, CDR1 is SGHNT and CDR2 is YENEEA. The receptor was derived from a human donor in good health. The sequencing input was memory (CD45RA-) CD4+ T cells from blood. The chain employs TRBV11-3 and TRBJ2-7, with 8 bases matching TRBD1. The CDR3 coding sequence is TGTGCCAGCAGCCGCGGGACAGGTCCATTCTACGAGCAGTACTTC. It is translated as CASSRGTGPFYEQYF. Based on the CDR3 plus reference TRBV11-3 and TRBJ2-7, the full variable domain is EAGVVQSPRYKIIEKKQPVAFWCNPISGHNTLYWYLQNLGQGPELLIRYENEEAVDDSQLPKDRFSAERLKGVDSTLKIQPAELGDSAVYLCASSRGTGPFYEQYFGPGTRLTVT.